A single sample is the source of the 8 T cell receptor beta chains below, sequenced in a study of cytomegalovirus exposure and HLA in healthy donors (dated by TCRdb to about 2017). Libraries were made using the immunoSEQ multiplex PCR assay. The source is immuneACCESS, and TCRdb retained only in-frame sequences with V and J called. Part of the clones is not carried over; for the studies checked, unresolved V genes explain less than half of this, and the remainder is unexplained. Here the sample has 100,000 to 120,000 clones; around 89% occur a single time. The biggest ten clones account for about 1.5% of the sample. Sequencing was done on a sample of PBMCs. The receptors stem from a woman aged 25 to 39 in good health and CMV-seropositive.

V gene TRBV27 combines with J gene TRBJ2-5, with 7 bases matching TRBD2. The germline V gene encodes CDR1 MNHEY and CDR2 SMNVEV (reference sequence). The trim removed 5 bases at V and 5 bases at J, leaving 8 bases unmatched. This CDR3 comprises 14 residues. The CDR3 region is CASSLSLADETQYF. CDR3 DNA: TGTGCCAGCAGTCTTTCGCTAGCGGATGAGACCCAGTACTTC.

The V gene is TRBV5-6, the J gene TRBJ2-3, with D hard to call. Germline V lookup: CDR1 SGHDT, CDR2 YYEEEE. The CDR3 totals 11 residues. Trimming removed 1 base from V and 8 bases from J, with 5 bases in between. The CDR3, as DNA: TGTGCCAGCAGCTTGCGGAGTACGCAGTATTTT. It is translated as CASSLRSTQYF.

CDR3 in amino acids: CASSSQLGNEQFF. The DNA for the CDR3 is TGTGCCAGCAGCTCCCAACTCGGCAATGAGCAGTTCTTC. The chain combines TRBV11-2 with TRBJ2-1, with unresolved D. Germline values: CDR1 SGHAT, CDR2 FQNNGV. CDR3 length: 13 residues. Trimming took 4 bases from V and 6 from J, leaving 10 bases between them.

This clone was seen just once. The chain is built from TRBV2 and TRBJ1-2, with D possibly being TRBD1 (6 bases). The V end was cut by 2 bases, the J end by 8 bases, with 15 bases between. The CDR3 extends over 14 amino acids. Per the germline V gene, CDR1 is SNHLY and CDR2 is FYNNEI. The CDR3 loop is CASSERQGPGGYTF. As DNA, the CDR3 is TGTGCCAGCAGTGAACGGCAGGGGCCGGGCGGCTACACCTTC.

The CDR3 spells CASSLVDRGRYEQYF. The DNA of the CDR3 is TGTGCCAGCAGCTTAGTAGACAGGGGACGCTACGAGCAGTACTTC. The chain is built from TRBV7-2 and TRBJ2-7; TRBD1 agrees at 8 bases. The CDR3 is made up of 15 amino acids. V was pared by 1 base and J by 3 bases, with 5 bases of the junction left unmatched. Germline V gene lookup returns CDR1 SGHTA and CDR2 FQGNSA.

The chain uses TRBV4-1 and TRBJ1-1, with a possible D match to TRBD1 (5 bases). V lost 5 bases to trimming and J lost 1 base, with 14 bases between them. Germline loops: CDR1 MGHRA, CDR2 YSYEKL. This CDR3 region has 15 residues. The CDR3 spells CASSTRQNSNTEAFF. CDR3 coding DNA: TGCGCCAGCAGCACCCGACAGAATTCGAACACTGAAGCTTTCTTT.

J is TRBJ2-7 and V is TRBV28, with D perhaps matching TRBD2 (5 bases). From germline, CDR1 is MDHEN and CDR2 SYDVKM. The CDR3 has 12 amino acids. Trimming cost V 1 base and J 6 bases, with 7 bases left between them. The chain's CDR3 is CASSLLLGEQYF. CDR3 DNA: TGTGCCAGCAGTTTATTACTAGGCGAGCAGTACTTC.

This rearrangement joins TRBV4-3 to TRBJ1-1, with 7 bases aligning to TRBD1. The CDR3 loop spans 15 amino acids. The trim removed 4 bases at V and 3 bases at J, leaving 8 bases unmatched. Germline CDR1 is LGHNA and CDR2 is YSLEER. Here the CDR3 reads CASSRTQGEDTEAFF. CDR3 nucleotide sequence: TGCGCCAGCAGCCGAACGCAGGGGGAGGACACTGAAGCTTTCTTT.